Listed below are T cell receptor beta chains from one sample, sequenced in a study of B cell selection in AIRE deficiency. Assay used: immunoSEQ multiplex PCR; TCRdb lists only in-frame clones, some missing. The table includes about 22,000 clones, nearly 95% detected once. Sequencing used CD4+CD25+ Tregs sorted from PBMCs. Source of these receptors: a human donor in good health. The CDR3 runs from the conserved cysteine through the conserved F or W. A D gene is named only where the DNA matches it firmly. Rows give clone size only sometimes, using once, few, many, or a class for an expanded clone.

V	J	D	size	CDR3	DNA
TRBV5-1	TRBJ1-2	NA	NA	CASSPLEGREGYTF	TGCGCCAGCAGCCCACTTGAGGGCAGAGAGGGCTACACCTTC
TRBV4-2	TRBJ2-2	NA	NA	CASSQGIGGPSTGELFF	TGTGCCAGCAGCCAAGGGATTGGGGGACCCTCCACCGGGGAGCTGTTTTTT
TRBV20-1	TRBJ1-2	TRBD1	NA	CSASRGLGYTF	TGCAGTGCAAGTAGGGGGCTAGGCTACACCTTC
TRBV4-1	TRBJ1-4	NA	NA	CASSQDWSEKLFF	TGCGCCAGCAGCCAAGATTGGTCGGAAAAACTGTTTTTT
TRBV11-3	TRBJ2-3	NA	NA	CASSPNIRASTDTQYF	TGTGCCAGCAGCCCCAATATCCGGGCGAGCACAGATACGCAGTATTTT
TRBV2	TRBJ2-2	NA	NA	CASSVENTGELFF	TGTGCCAGCAGTGTAGAAAACACCGGGGAGCTGTTTTTT
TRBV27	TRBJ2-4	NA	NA	CASSFYGEHREAKNIQYF	TGTGCCAGCAGTTTCTACGGGGAACACAGGGAGGCCAAAAACATTCAGTACTTC
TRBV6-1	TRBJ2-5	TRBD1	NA	CASSEVDRGRETQYF	TGTGCCAGCAGTGAAGTGGACAGGGGCAGAGAGACCCAGTACTTC
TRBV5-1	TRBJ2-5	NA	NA	CASSTDPPETQYF	TGCGCCAGCAGCACCGATCCGCCTGAGACCCAGTACTTC
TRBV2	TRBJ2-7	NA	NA	CASSHRAMRYEQYF	TGTGCCAGCAGTCACAGGGCAATGAGGTACGAGCAGTACTTC
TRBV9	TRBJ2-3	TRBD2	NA	CASSYLAGGTDTQYF	TGTGCCAGCAGTTACCTAGCGGGAGGCACAGATACGCAGTATTTT
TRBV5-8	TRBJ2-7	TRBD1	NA	CASMRGRGAYEQYF	TGTGCCAGCATGAGGGGGCGAGGAGCCTACGAGCAGTACTTC
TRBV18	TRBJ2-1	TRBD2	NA	CASSPGTKDNEQFF	TGTGCCAGCTCACCTGGGACTAAAGACAATGAGCAGTTCTTC
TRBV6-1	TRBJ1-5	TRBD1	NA	CASSGPQGNPLSNQPQHF	TGTGCCAGCAGTGGGCCACAGGGGAACCCTCTTAGCAATCAGCCCCAGCATTTT
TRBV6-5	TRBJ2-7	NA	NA	CANSSPGSYEQYF	TGTGCCAACAGTTCCCCTGGATCTTACGAGCAGTACTTC
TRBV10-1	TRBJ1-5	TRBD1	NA	CASSAGGGQPQHF	TGCGCCAGCAGTGCAGGGGGAGGTCAGCCCCAGCATTTT
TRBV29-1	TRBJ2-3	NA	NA	CSVGGLRGFTSTDTQYF	TGCAGCGTTGGGGGCTTAAGAGGGTTTACTAGCACAGATACGCAGTATTTT
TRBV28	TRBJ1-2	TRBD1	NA	CASSLGQGYGYTF	TGTGCCAGCAGTTTGGGACAGGGCTATGGCTACACCTTC
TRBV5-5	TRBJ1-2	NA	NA	CASSLALQHIYGYTF	TGTGCCAGCAGCTTGGCCCTACAGCATATTTATGGCTACACCTTC
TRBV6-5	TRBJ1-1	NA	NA	CASRTGSMNTEAFF	TGTGCCAGCAGAACGGGCTCCATGAACACTGAAGCTTTCTTT
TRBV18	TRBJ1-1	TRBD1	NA	CASSPAGGGTEAFF	TGTGCCAGCTCACCGGCAGGGGGAGGGACTGAAGCTTTCTTT
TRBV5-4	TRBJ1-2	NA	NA	CASRFTGGYTF	TGTGCCAGCAGGTTTACAGGTGGCTACACCTTC
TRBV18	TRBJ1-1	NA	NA	CASSPPSGNTEAFF	TGTGCCAGCTCACCACCGTCGGGGAACACTGAAGCTTTCTTT
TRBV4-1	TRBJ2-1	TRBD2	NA	CASSQEESGRPEQFF	TGCGCCAGCAGCCAAGAGGAGAGCGGGAGGCCTGAGCAGTTCTTC
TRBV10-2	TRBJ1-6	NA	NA	CASLDIANSPLHF	TGCGCCAGCCTGGACATAGCTAATTCACCCCTCCACTTT
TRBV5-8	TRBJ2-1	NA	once	CASSPKLDEQFF	TGTGCCAGCAGCCCAAAGTTGGATGAGCAGTTCTTC
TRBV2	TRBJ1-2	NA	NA	CASTLPPVGGIYGYTF	TGTGCCAGCACTCTTCCCCCAGTAGGGGGAATCTATGGCTACACCTTC
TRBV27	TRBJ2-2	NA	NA	CASTLGGNTGELFF	TGTGCCAGCACCTTGGGGGGGAACACCGGGGAGCTGTTTTTT
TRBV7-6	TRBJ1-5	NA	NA	CASSGSNQPQHF	TGTGCCAGCAGCGGAAGCAATCAGCCCCAGCATTTT
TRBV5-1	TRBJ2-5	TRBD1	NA	CASSVLTGTVQETQYF	TGCGCCAGCAGCGTGTTGACCGGGACAGTTCAAGAGACCCAGTACTTC
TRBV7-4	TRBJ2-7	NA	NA	CASSEGLTYEQYF	TGTGCCAGCAGTGAAGGGTTAACCTACGAGCAGTACTTC
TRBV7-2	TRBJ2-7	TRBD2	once	CASSSPGLAGTPSYEQYF	TGTGCCAGCAGCTCTCCGGGACTAGCGGGGACCCCCTCCTACGAGCAGTACTTC
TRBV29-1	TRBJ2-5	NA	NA	CSVGGKGTQETQYF	TGCAGCGTTGGTGGAAAAGGGACGCAAGAGACCCAGTACTTC
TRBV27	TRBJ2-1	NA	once	CASRDSYNEQFF	TGTGCCAGCAGGGATAGTTACAATGAGCAGTTCTTC
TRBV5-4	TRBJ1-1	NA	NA	CASKYLEGGNTEAFF	TGTGCCAGCAAATATCTGGAGGGCGGGAACACTGAAGCTTTCTTT
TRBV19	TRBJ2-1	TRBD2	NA	CASGTSGRVYNEQFF	TGTGCCAGTGGGACTAGCGGGAGGGTCTACAATGAGCAGTTCTTC
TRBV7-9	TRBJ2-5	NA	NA	CASSFGPYQYF	TGTGCCAGCAGCTTTGGGCCCTACCAGTACTTC